This T cell receptor beta chain originates from a study of T cells in Graves' hyperthyroidism and ophthalmopathy (dated by TCRdb to the late 2010s). A note on the overall study: Peripheral blood was collected at initial diagnosis, before any treatment. A discovery cohort of about a hundred patients, approximately 45 with Graves' ophthalmopathy and 55 to 65 with stable Graves' hyperthyroidism, was used to find distinguishing TCR V-J signatures. An independent validation cohort of some 18 hyperthyroidism patients and approximately 17 patients who later progressed to ophthalmopathy tested prospective prediction of ophthalmopathy. The 95 to 100 discovery patients were randomly divided into training and test sets at a 7:3 ratio. Thyroid tissue and blood T-cell repertoires from six Graves' hyperthyroidism patients were also compared in the study. Following sampling, methimazole starting at 30 mg daily was given to hyperthyroidism patients, and high-dose intravenous methylprednisolone was given to ophthalmopathy patients. The paper describes TCR Vbeta CDR3 sequencing of around 140 peripheral blood samples, made up of 43 ophthalmopathy patients, 70 to 75 hyperthyroidism patients and 17 progressor patients.

The TCR beta CDR3 regions were amplified from RNA transcripts. A first-round RT-PCR of the TCR CDR3 used the HTBI primer set with the Qiagen OneStep RT-PCR kit. Libraries were constructed in a second round of multiplex PCR, after which size selection and purification were performed. Libraries were sequenced paired-end with 100 bp reads on an Illumina HiSeq2000. As for how the authors treated the data: SOAPnuke was used to process the raw data, removing reads that contained adapters or uncalled bases, had a mean Phred below 15, or lacked an exact match to the constant primer or identifier. COPE v1.2.5 was used to merge high-quality paired reads, and clonotypes were defined as unique nucleotide sequences. MiTCR v1.1 was used to align the clonotypes against IMGT TRBV, TRBD and TRBJ reference segments. Analysis was restricted to V-J combinations with a frequency above 0.0001, which covered 98% to 99.2% of repertoires. A TCS score was defined as the ratio of F50 (clonal expansion) to E x V (chaos), with BLOSUM62-based TCRdist applied between CDR3 peptides within each V-J. Welch's t-statistics and random forest reduced 514 V-J features to fewer than 15, which were used in a naive Bayes classifier (R e1071). TCRdb took the public reads, trimmed them with fastp at Q25, ran MiXCR for clone calling and kept in-frame beta chains. Each entry merges the rows of one CDR3 protein and shows their most common DNA and genes. TCRdb assigned the V and J calls; the authors' analysis was not used. Across this sample there are roughly 380,000 distinct CDR3 sequences, with roughly an eighth seen only once. The ten largest clonotypes hold approximately 5.8% of the sample.

General conclusions and limits of the study: In validation, progression to ophthalmopathy was predicted by the model with nearly 71% sensitivity and 72% to 85% specificity, a median of roughly 6 months before onset. No statistical method was used to set the sample size in advance, and investigators knew the group allocation. Most expanded thyroid clonotypes (frequency above 0.001) were also detected in blood, suggesting blood repertoires may reflect thyroid immune responses. Ophthalmopathy was separated from stable hyperthyroidism by a 13 V-J signature model, with around 90% sensitivity and about 81% specificity obtained in cross-validation and 80%/75% obtained in testing.

V loses 6 bases of germline sequence and J loses 1 base, and the interval between the two ends is 10 bases. The CDR3 numbers 12 residues from cysteine through phenylalanine. Of the read, only the CDR3 DNA is kept; its 36 bases are in frame from base 1. The germline V gene (reference sequence) supplies CDR1 DFQATT and CDR2 SNEGSKA. This clonotype appeared many times. Its specific antigen is unknown. There are no base qualities to consult, and no much larger clone falls within one base. Graves' hyperthyroidism was defined as stable when no progression to ophthalmopathy occurred over 18 months of follow-up. Hyperthyroidism patients were newly diagnosed, with disease duration under 2 months, and aged 18 to 65 years. Exclusion was applied to patients with uncontrolled infections, other autoimmune diseases, pregnancy or lactation. Diagnoses relied on clinical symptoms, serum thyroxine and TRAb, thyroid ultrasound and orbital computed tomography. Ficoll-Paque density gradient centrifugation was used to isolate PBMCs from approximately 10 ml of fresh peripheral blood. Total RNA was extracted with Trizol reagent, and quality was checked on an Agilent 2100 Bioanalyzer.

In this chain, TRBV20-1 is recombined with TRBJ2-7, with the D gene possibly TRBD1 or TRBD2, each one fitting 5 bases. The receptor's source is a young woman with Graves' hyperthyroidism. The material sequenced was blood. The CDR3 loop reads CSARAGSYEQYF. In nucleotide form, the sequence is TGCAGTGCGAGGGCAGGGTCCTACGAGCAGTACTTC.